The 13 T cell receptor beta chains below were found in one sample sequenced in a study of OX40 agonist ivuxolimab in advanced cancers. Some clones are missing from TCRdb's copy, which holds only in-frame ones; the method was immunoSEQ multiplex PCR. The sample carries some 70,000 clones, over 65% recorded once. The sequencing here drew on CD4+ or CD8+ T cells sorted from blood, taken in a trial of the OX40 agonist ivuxolimab. Receptors originate from an adult with an advanced solid tumor such as melanoma, head and neck, liver or kidney cancer.

The chain combines TRBV2 with TRBJ2-7; TRBD1 aligns across 10 bases. CDR1 and CDR2 from the germline V gene are SNHLY and FYNNEI. The CDR3 covers 15 residues. Losses at the gene ends were 2 bases for V and 3 bases for J; bases not matched to a gene: 4. The chain's CDR3 is CASSETGQGRYEQYF. The CDR3, as DNA: TGTGCCAGCAGTGAAACGGGACAGGGGCGCTACGAGCAGTACTTC.

V is TRBV15 and J is TRBJ2-7; D is unclear. Per germline, CDR1 LNHNV and CDR2 YYDKDF (reference sequence). CDR3 size: 14 residues. Trimming removed 0 bases at V and 1 base at J, with 7 bases between. In DNA form, the CDR3 reads TGTGCCACCAGCAGAGATAAGGGTTCCTACGAGCAGTACTTC. It codes for CATSRDKGSYEQYF.

V usage is TRBV10-3 and J usage is TRBJ1-2, with D possibly TRBD1 on 5 matching bases. V lost 2 bases and J 7 bases, leaving 17 bases between the germline ends. CDR3 size: 15 residues. Per germline, CDR1 ENHRY and CDR2 SYGVKD. CDR3 nucleotide sequence: TGTGCCATCAGTGAGGCCGGGACGGCGACGGCTGGCTACACCTTC. Protein sequence: CAISEAGTATAGYTF.

This chain joins TRBV12-5 and TRBJ1-5; TRBD1 agrees at 7 bases. The CDR3 is 13 amino acids. Germline CDR1 and CDR2: LGHNT and FRNRAP. V lost 6 bases and J lost 6; bases outside the gene matches: 5. In DNA form, the CDR3 reads TGTGCTAGTGGGAGGACAGGAGGTCAGCCCCAGCATTTT. Translating gives CASGRTGGQPQHF.

The rearrangement links TRBV6-1 to TRBJ1-2; TRBD1 aligns across 10 bases. V was clipped by 6 bases and J by 4 bases; unmatched bases: 2. CDR3 length: 13 amino acids. Germline CDR1 is MNHNS and CDR2 is SASEGT. CDR3 DNA sequence: TGTGCCAGCAGCCGGACAGGGGGCTATGGCTACACCTTC. It encodes CASSRTGGYGYTF.

V gene TRBV21-1 combines with J gene TRBJ2-1; TRBD2 was called by the table and not checked on the DNA. TRBV21-1 is a listed pseudogene. The CDR3 totals 15 residues. The chain's CDR3 is CARDYSTDPYNEQFF. The CDR3 DNA reads as TGTGCCAGGGACTACTCCACAGATCCGTACAATGAGCAGTTCTTC.

The chain recombines TRBV7-2 with TRBJ1-2; 7 nucleotides line up with TRBD1. J lost 3 bases, V lost 5 bases, and 9 bases had no gene match. This CDR3 has 15 residues. Germline V lookup: CDR1 SGHTA, CDR2 FQGNSA. CDR3 region: CASSLIRQGHYGYTF. The CDR3 DNA sequence: TGTGCCAGCAGCCTCATACGACAGGGACACTATGGCTACACCTTC.

The V gene is TRBV6-5, the J gene TRBJ1-1; a possible D gene is TRBD1 (5 bases). The V end was cut by 11 bases, the J end by 4 bases, with 23 bases between. CDR1 is MNHEY and CDR2 is SVGAGI in the germline V gene. The CDR3 spans 15 residues. DNA of the CDR3: TGTGCCGCCATTGGGCCGGGGCCCGATGGCACTGAAGCTTTCTTT. Its translation is CAAIGPGPDGTEAFF.

This sequence joins TRBV5-6 and TRBJ1-2; 8 nucleotides match TRBD1. The CDR3 consists of 15 residues. Looked up from germline, CDR1 is SGHDT and CDR2 is YYEEEE. The ends lost 4 bases at V and 2 bases at J; junction bases unmatched: 7. CDR3 sequence reads: CASSQNRQGNYGYTF. For the CDR3, the DNA is TGTGCCAGCAGCCAAAACCGACAGGGGAACTATGGCTACACCTTC.

The CDR3 reads CASSLRTDHTGELFF. The CDR3 coding sequence is TGCGCCAGCAGCCTCCGGACAGATCACACCGGGGAGCTGTTTTTT. The chain uses TRBV5-1 and TRBJ2-2; D is perhaps TRBD1 (6 bases). V was trimmed by 4 bases and J by 3 bases, leaving 13 bases between them. The CDR3 runs to 15 residues. CDR1 is SGHRS, CDR2 YFSETQ, per germline.

The genes are TRBV7-9 and TRBJ2-1; 8 bases fit TRBD2. Trimming removed 3 bases from V and 0 bases from J; junction bases left unmatched: 13. The CDR3 consists of 19 residues. Germline V CDR1 and CDR2: SEHNR, FQNEAQ (reference sequence). This CDR3 reads CASSLKTPRRGDSYNEQFF. CDR3 nucleotide sequence: TGTGCCAGCAGCTTGAAAACTCCCCGGCGGGGGGACTCCTACAATGAGCAGTTCTTC.

V usage is TRBV11-2 and J usage is TRBJ1-2; tentative D call: TRBD1 (5 bases). CDR1 and CDR2 from the germline V gene are SGHAT and FQNNGV. This CDR3 spans 17 amino acids. The ends were cut back, 5 bases at V and 4 bases at J, with 23 bases in the middle. CDR3 nucleotides: TGTGCCAGCAGCGCGACCGGGACCGCGCATGGAACCTATGGCTACACCTTC. Amino acids: CASSATGTAHGTYGYTF. Supplemented by reference TRBV11-2 and TRBJ1-2, the full variable domain reads EAGVAQSPRYKIIEKRQSVAFWCNPISGHATLYWYQQILGQGPKLLIQFQNNGVVDDSQLPKDRFSAERLKGVDSTLKIQPAKLEDSAVYLCASSATGTAHGTYGYTFGSGTRLTVV.

V usage is TRBV18 and J usage is TRBJ2-5, with 10 nucleotides matching TRBD1. CDR3 size: 14 residues. Germline V gene sequence: CDR1 KGHSH, CDR2 LQKENI. The V gene end was trimmed by 3 bases and the J gene end by 4 bases; junction bases not matched to a gene: 2. The CDR3 here is CASSPTGGLETQYF. CDR3 nucleotides: TGTGCCAGCTCACCGACAGGGGGCTTAGAGACCCAGTACTTC.